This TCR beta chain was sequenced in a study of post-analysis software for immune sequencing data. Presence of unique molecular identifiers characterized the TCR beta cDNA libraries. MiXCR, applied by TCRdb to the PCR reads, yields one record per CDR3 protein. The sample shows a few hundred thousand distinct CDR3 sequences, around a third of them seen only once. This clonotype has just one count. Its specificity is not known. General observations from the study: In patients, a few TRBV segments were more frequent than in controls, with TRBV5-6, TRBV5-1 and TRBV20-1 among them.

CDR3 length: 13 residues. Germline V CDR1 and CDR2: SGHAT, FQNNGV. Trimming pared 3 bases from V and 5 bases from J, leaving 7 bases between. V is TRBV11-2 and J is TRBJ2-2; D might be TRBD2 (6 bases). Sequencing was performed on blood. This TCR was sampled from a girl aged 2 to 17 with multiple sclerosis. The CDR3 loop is CASSFLATGELFF. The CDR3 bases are TGTGCCAGCAGCTTCCTAGCGACCGGGGAGCTGTTTTTT.